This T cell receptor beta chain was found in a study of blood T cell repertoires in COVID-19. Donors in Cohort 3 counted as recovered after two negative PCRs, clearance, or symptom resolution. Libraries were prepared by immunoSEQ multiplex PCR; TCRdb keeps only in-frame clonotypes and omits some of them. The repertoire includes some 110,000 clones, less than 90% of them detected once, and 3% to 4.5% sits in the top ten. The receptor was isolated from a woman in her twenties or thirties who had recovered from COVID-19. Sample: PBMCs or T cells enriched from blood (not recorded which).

Here the CDR3 reads CASSPRQGTGEQYF. The DNA for the CDR3 is TGTGCCAGCTCACCAAGACAGGGAACAGGGGAGCAGTACTTC. The rearrangement links TRBV18 to TRBJ2-7; 7 bases match TRBD1. V trimming: 2 bases; J trimming: 7 bases; junction bases outside the gene matches: 8. This CDR3 spans 14 amino acids. Germline V CDR1 and CDR2: KGHSH, LQKENI.